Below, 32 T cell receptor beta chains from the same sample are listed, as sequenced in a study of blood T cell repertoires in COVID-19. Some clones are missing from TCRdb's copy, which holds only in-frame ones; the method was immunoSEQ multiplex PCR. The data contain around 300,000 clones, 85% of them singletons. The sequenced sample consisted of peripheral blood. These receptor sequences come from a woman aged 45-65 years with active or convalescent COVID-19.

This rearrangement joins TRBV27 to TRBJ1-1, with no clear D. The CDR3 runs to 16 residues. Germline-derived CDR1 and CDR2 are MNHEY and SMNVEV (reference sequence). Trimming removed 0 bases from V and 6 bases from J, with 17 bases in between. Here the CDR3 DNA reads TGTGCCAGCAGTTTATCAATGCATAACTTCCTTTCTGAAGCTTTCTTT. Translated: CASSLSMHNFLSEAFF.

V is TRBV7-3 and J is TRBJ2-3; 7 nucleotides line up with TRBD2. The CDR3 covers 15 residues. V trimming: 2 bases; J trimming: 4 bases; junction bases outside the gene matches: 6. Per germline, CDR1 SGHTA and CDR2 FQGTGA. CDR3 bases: TGTGCCAGCAGCTTACTCGCGGGAGAGGCAGATACGCAGTATTTT. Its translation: CASSLLAGEADTQYF.

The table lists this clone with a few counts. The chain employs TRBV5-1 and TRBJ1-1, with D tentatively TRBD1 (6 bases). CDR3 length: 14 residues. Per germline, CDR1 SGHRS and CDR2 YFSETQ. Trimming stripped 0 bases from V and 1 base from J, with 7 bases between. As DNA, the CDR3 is TGCGCCAGCAGCTTGGCAGGGGCGAACACTGAAGCTTTCTTT. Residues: CASSLAGANTEAFF. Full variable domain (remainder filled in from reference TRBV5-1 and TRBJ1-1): KAGVTQTPRYLIKTRGQQVTLSCSPISGHRSVSWYQQTPGQGLQFLFEYFSETQRNKGNFPGRFSGRQFSNSRSEMNVSTLELGDSALYLCASSLAGANTEAFFGQGTRLTVV.

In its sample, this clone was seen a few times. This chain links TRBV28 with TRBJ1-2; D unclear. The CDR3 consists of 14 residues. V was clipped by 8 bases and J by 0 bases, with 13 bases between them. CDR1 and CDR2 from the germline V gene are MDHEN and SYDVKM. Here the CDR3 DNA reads TGTGCCAGCCGCCCCCCCGGAGCTAACTATGGCTACACCTTC. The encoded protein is CASRPPGANYGYTF.

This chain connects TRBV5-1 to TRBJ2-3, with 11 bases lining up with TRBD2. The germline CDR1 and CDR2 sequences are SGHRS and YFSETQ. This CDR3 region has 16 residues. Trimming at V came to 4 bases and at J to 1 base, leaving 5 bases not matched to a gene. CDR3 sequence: CASSQLTSGGTDTQYF. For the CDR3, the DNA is TGCGCCAGCAGCCAACTGACTAGCGGGGGCACAGATACGCAGTATTTT.

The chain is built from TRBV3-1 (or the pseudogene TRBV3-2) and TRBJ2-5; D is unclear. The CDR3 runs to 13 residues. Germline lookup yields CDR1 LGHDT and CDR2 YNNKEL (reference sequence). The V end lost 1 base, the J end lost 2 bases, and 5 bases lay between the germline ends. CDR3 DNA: TGTGCCAGCAGCCAAGTGCTACAAGAGACCCAGTACTTC. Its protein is CASSQVLQETQYF.

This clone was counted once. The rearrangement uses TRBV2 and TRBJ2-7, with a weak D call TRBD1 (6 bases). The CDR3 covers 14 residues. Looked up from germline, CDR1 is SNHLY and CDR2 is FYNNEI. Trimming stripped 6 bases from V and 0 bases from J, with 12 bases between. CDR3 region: CASRTGPRSYEQYF. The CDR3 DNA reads TGTGCCAGCAGGACAGGCCCCCGCTCCTACGAGCAGTACTTC. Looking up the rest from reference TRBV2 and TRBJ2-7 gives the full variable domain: EPEVTQTPSHQVTQMGQEVILRCVPISNHLYFYWYRQILGQKVEFLVSFYNNEISEKSEIFDDQFSVERPDGSNFTLKIRSTKLEDSAMYFCASRTGPRSYEQYFGPGTRLTVT.

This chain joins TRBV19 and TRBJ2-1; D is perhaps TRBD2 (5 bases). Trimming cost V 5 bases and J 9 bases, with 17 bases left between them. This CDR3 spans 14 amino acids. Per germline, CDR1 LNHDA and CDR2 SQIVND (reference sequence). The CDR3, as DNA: TGTGCCAGTAGTTCCCTCATCCGAGGGCCTGAGCAGTTCTTC. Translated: CASSSLIRGPEQFF.

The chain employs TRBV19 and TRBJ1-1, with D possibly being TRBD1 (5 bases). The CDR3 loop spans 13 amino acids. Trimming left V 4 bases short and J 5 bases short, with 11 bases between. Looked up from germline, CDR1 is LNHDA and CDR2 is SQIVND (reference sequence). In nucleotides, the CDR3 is TGTGCCAGTAGTAGCCGACAGAGGACTGAAGCTTTCTTT. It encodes CASSSRQRTEAFF.

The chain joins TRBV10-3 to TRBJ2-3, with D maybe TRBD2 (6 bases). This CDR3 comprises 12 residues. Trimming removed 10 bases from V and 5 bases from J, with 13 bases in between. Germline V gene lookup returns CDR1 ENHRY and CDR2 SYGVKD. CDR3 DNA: TGTGCCACCCACTGGGGAGGAGATACGCAGTATTTT. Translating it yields CATHWGGDTQYF.

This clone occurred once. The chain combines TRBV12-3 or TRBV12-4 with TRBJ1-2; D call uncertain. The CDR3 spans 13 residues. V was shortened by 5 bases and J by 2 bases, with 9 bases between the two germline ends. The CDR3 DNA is TGTGCCAGCAGTCCTCAGTTAAACTATGGCTACACCTTC. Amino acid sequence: CASSPQLNYGYTF.

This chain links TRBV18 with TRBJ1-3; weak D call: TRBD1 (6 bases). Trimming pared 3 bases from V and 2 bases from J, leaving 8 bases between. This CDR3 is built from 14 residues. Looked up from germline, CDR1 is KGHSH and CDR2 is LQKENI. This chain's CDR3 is CASSPDSPGNTIYF. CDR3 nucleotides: TGTGCCAGCTCACCGGACAGTCCTGGAAACACCATATATTTT.

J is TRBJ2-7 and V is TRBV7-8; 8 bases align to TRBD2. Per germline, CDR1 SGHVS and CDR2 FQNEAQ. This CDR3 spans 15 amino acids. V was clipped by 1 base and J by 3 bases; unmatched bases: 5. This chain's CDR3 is CASSLGLAGYYEQYF. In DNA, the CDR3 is TGTGCCAGCAGCTTAGGCTTAGCGGGATACTACGAGCAGTACTTC.

CDR3 nucleotide sequence: TGCAGCGTTTCGGGACACCAGAACACTGAAGCTTTCTTT. It is translated as CSVSGHQNTEAFF. V usage is TRBV29-1 and J usage is TRBJ1-1, with a possible D match to TRBD1 (6 bases). Per germline, CDR1 SQVTM and CDR2 ANQGSEA. V was pared by 5 bases and J by 1 base, with 11 bases between. The CDR3 has 13 amino acids.

CDR3 bases: TGTGCCAGCACCACCTATCAGGGGGGACAGAGATTCGAGCAGTACTTC. Translating gives CASTTYQGGQRFEQYF. The rearrangement uses TRBV7-8 and TRBJ2-7; possibly TRBD1 for D (7 bases). V lost 7 bases and J lost 6, with 25 bases in between. CDR3 length: 16 amino acids. Germline V gives CDR1 SGHVS, CDR2 FQNEAQ.

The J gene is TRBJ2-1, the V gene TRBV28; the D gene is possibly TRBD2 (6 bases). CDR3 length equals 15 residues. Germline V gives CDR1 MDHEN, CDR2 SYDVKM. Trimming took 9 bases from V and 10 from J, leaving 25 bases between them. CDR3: CASLPGTSAHQEQFF. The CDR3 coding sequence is TGTGCCAGTCTCCCGGGGACTTCTGCACACCAGGAGCAGTTCTTC.

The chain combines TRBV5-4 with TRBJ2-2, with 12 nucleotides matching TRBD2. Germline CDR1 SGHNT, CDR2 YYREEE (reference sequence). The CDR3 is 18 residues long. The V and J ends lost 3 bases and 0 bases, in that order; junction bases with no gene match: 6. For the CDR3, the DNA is TGTGCCAGCAGCTCGACTAGCGGGGGAACCGCGAACACCGGGGAGCTGTTTTTT. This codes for CASSSTSGGTANTGELFF.

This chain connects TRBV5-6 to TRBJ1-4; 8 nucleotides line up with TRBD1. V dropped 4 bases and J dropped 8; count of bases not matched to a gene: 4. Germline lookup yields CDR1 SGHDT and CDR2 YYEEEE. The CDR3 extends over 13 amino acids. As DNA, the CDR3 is TGTGCCAGCAGCCAGGGGGCGCGAGAAAAACTGTTTTTT. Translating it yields CASSQGAREKLFF.

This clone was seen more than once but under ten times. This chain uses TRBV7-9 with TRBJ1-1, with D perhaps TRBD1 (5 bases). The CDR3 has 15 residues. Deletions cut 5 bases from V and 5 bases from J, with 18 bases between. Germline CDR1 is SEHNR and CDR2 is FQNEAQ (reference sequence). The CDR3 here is CASSPSGAWSTEAFF. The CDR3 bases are TGTGCCAGCAGCCCCAGCGGGGCATGGTCGACTGAAGCTTTCTTT.

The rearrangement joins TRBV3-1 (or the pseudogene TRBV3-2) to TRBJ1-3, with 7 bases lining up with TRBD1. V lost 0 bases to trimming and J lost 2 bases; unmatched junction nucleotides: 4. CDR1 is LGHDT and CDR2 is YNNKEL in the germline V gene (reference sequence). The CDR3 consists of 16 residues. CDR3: CASSQEDRVPGNTIYF. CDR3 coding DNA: TGTGCCAGCAGCCAAGAAGACAGGGTTCCTGGAAACACCATATATTTT.

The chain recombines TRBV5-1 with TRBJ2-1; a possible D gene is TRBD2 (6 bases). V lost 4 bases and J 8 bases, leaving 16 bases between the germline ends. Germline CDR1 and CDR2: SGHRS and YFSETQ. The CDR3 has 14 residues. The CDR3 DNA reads TGCGCCAGCAGCCGGGGGACTTGGATGGATGAGCAGTTCTTC. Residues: CASSRGTWMDEQFF.

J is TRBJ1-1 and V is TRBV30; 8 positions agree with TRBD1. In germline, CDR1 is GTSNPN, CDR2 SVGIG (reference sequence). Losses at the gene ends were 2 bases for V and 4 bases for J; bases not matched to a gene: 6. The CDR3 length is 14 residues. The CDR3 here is CAWSLTGGATEAFF. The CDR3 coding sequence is TGTGCCTGGAGTTTAACAGGGGGGGCCACTGAAGCTTTCTTT.

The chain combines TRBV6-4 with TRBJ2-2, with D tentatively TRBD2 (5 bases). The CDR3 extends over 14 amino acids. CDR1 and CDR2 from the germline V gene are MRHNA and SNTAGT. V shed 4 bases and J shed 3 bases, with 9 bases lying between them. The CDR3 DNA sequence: TGTGCCAGCAGTGCGGGGTTGGACACCGGGGAGCTGTTTTTT. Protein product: CASSAGLDTGELFF.

The CDR3 spells CATSRDRGSNQPQHF. CDR3 sequence (DNA): TGTGCCACCAGCAGGGACAGGGGCAGCAATCAGCCCCAGCATTTT. The chain couples TRBV15 to TRBJ1-5, with 9 bases identical to TRBD1. This CDR3 has 15 amino acids. The germline V gene encodes CDR1 LNHNV and CDR2 YYDKDF (reference sequence). J gave up 1 base and V 3 bases, and 1 base lay outside the gene matches.

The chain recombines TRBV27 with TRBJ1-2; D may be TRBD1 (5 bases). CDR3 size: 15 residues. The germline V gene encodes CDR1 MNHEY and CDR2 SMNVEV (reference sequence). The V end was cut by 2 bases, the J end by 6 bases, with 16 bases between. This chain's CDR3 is CASSLARVSGDGYTF. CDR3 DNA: TGTGCCAGCAGTTTAGCCAGGGTATCGGGCGATGGCTACACCTTC.

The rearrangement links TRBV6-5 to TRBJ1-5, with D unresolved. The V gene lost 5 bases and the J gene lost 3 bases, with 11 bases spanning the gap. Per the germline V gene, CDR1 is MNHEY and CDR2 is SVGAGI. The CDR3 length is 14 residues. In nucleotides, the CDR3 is TGTGCCAGCAGTCGCGGGCAGATCAATCAGCCCCAGCATTTT. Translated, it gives CASSRGQINQPQHF.

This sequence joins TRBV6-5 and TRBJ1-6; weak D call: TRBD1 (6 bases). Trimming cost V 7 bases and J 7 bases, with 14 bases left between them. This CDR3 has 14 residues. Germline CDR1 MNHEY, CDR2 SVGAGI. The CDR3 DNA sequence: TGTGCCAGCATTCTGACAGGCTCCAATTCACCCCTCCACTTT. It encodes CASILTGSNSPLHF.

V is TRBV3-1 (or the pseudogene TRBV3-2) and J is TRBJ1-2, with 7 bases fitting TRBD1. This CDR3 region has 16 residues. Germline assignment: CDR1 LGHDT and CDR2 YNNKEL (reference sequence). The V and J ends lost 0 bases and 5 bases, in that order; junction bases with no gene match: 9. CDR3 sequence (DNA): TGTGCCAGCAGCCAAGAGAGTGGGGACAGTCCTTATGGCTACACCTTC. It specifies CASSQESGDSPYGYTF.

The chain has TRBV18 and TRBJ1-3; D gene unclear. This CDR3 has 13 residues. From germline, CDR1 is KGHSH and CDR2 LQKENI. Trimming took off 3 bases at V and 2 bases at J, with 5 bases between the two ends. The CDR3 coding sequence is TGTGCCAGCTCACCTGGGCCTGGAAACACCATATATTTT. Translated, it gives CASSPGPGNTIYF.

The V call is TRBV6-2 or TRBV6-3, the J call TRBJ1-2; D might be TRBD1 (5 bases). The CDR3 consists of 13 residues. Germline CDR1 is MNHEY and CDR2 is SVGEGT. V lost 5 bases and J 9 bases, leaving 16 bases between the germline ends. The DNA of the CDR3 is TGTGCCAGCAGTGACAGTTTTAACTTGAGCTACACCTTC. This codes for CASSDSFNLSYTF.

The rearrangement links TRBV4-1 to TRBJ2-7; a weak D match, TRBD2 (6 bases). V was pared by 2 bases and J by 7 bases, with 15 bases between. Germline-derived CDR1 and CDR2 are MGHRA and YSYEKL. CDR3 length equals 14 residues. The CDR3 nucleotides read TGCGCCAGCAGCCAATGGGGCGGGAAGGGTGAGCAGTACTTC. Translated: CASSQWGGKGEQYF.

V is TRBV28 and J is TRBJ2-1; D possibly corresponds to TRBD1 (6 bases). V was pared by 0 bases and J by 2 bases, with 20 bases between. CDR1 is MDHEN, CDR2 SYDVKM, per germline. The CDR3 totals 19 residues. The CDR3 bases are TGTGCCAGCAGTTTATGGGGACAAGGGCCAGGGCAAACCTACAATGAGCAGTTCTTC. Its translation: CASSLWGQGPGQTYNEQFF.